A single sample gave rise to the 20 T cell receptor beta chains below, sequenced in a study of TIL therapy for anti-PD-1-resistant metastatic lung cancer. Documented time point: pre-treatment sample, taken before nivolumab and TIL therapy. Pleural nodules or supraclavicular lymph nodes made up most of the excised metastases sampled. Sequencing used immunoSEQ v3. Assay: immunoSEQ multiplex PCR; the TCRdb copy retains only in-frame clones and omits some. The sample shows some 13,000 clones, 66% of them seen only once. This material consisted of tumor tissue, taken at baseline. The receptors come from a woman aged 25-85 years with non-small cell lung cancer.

DNA for the CDR3: TGTGCCAGCAGGGACCTTTGGGAGCAGTACTTC. This codes for CASRDLWEQYF. The gene calls are TRBV6-1 and TRBJ2-7; D is unclear. Trimming stripped 6 bases from V and 7 bases from J, with 10 bases between. Germline loops: CDR1 MNHNS, CDR2 SASEGT. The CDR3 runs 11 residues.

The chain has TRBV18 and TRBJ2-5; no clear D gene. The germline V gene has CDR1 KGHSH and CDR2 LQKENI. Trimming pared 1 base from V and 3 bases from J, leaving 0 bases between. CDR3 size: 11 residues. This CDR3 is CASSPQETQYF. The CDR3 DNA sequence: TGTGCCAGCTCACCACAAGAGACCCAGTACTTC.

CDR3 sequence reads: CASSLRGQGGSGNTIYF. CDR3 DNA sequence: TGTGCCAGCAGTTTACGGGGACAGGGGGGCTCTGGAAACACCATATATTTT. The chain couples TRBV28 to TRBJ1-3; 11 bases are shared with TRBD1. With V trimmed by 2 bases and J by 0 bases, 3 bases remained unmatched. The CDR3 loop spans 17 amino acids. Germline CDR1 MDHEN, CDR2 SYDVKM. The whole variable domain, filled in from reference TRBV28 and TRBJ1-3, reads DVKVTQSSRYLVKRTGEKVFLECVQDMDHENMFWYRQDPGLGLRLIYFSYDVKMKEKGDIPEGYSVSREKKERFSLILESASTNQTSMYLCASSLRGQGGSGNTIYFGEGSWLTVV.

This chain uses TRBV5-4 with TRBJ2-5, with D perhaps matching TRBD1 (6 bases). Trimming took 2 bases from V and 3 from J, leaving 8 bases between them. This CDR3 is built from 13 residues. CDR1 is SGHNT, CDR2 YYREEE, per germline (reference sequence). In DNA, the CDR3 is TGTGCCAGCAGCTTACAGGGAAAAGAGACCCAGTACTTC. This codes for CASSLQGKETQYF.

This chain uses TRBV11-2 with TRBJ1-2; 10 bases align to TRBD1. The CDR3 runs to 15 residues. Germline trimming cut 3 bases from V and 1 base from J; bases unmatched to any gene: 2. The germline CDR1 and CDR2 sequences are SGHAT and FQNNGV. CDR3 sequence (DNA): TGTGCCAGCAGCTTGGGACAGGGGTATAACTATGGCTACACCTTC. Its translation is CASSLGQGYNYGYTF.

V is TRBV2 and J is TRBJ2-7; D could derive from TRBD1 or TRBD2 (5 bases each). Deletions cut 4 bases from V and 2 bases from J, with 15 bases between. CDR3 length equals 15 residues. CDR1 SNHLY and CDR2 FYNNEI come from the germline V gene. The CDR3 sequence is CASSVSGTDPYEQYF. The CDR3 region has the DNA TGTGCCAGCAGTGTATCCGGGACGGACCCCTACGAGCAGTACTTC.

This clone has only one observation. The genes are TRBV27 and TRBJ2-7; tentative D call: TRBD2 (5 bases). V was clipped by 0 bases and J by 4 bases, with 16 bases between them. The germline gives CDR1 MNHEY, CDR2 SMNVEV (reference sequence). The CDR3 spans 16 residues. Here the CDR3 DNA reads TGTGCCAGCAGTTTATCACGGGATACCTTCTCGTACGAGCAGTACTTC. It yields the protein CASSLSRDTFSYEQYF.

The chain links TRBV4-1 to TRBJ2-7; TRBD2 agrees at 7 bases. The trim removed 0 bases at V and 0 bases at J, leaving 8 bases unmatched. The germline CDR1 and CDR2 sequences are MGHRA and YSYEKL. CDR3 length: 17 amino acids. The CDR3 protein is CASSQDPEGGDSYEQYF. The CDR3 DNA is TGCGCCAGCAGCCAAGATCCGGAGGGAGGGGACTCCTACGAGCAGTACTTC.

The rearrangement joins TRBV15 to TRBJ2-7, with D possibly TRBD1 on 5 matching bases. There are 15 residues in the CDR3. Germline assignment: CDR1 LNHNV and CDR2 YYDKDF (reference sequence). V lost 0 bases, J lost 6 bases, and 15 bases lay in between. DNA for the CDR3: TGTGCCACCAGCAGAGATTGGGGCCAGGGTTTCGAGCAGTACTTC. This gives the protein CATSRDWGQGFEQYF.

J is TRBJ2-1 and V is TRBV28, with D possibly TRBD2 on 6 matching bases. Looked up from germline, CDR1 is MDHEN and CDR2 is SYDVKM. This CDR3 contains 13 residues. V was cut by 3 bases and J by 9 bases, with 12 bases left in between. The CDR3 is CASSLRAGGEQFF. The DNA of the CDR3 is TGTGCCAGCAGTTTGAGGGCCGGGGGTGAGCAGTTCTTC. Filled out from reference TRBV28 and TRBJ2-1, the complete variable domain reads DVKVTQSSRYLVKRTGEKVFLECVQDMDHENMFWYRQDPGLGLRLIYFSYDVKMKEKGDIPEGYSVSREKKERFSLILESASTNQTSMYLCASSLRAGGEQFFGPGTRLTVL.

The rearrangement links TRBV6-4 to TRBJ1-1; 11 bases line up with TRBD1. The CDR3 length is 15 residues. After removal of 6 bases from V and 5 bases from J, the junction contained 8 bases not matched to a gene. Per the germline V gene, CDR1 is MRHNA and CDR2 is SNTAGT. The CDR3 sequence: CASRLGQGARTEAFF. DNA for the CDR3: TGTGCCAGCAGACTCGGACAGGGGGCGAGAACTGAAGCTTTCTTT.

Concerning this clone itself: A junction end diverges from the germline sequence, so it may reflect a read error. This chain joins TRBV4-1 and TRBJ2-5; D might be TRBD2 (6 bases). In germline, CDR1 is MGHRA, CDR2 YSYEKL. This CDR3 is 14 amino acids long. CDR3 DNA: TGCGCCAGCAGCCACCCCGCCCCGGGAGCCCACATGGACTTC. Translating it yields CASSHPAPGAHMDF.

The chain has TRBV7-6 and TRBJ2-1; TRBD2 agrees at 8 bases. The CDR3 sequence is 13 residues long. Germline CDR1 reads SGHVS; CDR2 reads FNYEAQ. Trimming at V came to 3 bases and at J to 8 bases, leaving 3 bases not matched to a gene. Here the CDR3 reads CASSLGLGYEQFF. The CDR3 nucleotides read TGTGCCAGCAGCTTGGGACTAGGTTATGAGCAGTTCTTC.

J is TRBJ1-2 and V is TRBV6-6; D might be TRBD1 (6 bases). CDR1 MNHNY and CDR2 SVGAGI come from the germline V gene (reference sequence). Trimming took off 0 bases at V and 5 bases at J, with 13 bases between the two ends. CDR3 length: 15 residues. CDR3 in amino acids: CASSYSGQGWYGYTF. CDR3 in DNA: TGTGCCAGCAGTTACTCCGGCCAGGGGTGGTATGGCTACACCTTC.

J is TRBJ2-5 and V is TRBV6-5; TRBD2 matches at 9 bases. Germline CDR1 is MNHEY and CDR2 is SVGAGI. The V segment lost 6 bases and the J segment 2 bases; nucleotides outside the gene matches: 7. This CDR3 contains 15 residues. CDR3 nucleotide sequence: TGTGCCAGCAGCTTCGGGACTAGCAAACAAGAGACCCAGTACTTC. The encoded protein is CASSFGTSKQETQYF.

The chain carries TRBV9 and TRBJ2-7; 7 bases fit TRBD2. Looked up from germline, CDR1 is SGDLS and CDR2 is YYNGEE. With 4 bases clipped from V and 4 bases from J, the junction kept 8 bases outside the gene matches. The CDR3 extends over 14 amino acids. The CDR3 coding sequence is TGTGCCAGCAGCCCCAGCGGGAATTCTTACGAGCAGTACTTC. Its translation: CASSPSGNSYEQYF.

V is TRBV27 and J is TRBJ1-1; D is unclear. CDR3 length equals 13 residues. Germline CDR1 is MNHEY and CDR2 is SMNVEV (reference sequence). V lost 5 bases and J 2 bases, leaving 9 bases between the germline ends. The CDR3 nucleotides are TGTGCCAGCAGTATGGGTTTTAACACTGAAGCTTTCTTT. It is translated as CASSMGFNTEAFF.

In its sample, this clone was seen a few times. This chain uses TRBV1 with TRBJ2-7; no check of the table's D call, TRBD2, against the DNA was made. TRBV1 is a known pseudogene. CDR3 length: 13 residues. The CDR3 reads CTSGVGDSYEQYF. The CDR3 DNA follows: TGCACCAGCGGAGTCGGGGACTCCTACGAGCAGTACTTC.

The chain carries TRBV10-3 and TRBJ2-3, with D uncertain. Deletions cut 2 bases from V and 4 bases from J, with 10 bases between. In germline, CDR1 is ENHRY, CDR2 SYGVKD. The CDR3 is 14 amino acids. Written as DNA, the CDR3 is TGTGCCATCAGTGAGGGATTCCTCCCAGATACGCAGTATTTT. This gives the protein CAISEGFLPDTQYF.

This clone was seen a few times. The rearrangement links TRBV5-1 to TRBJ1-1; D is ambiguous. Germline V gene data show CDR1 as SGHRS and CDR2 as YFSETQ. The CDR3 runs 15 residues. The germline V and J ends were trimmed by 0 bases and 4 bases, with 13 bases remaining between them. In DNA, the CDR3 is TGCGCCAGCAGCTTGGGAGCGGGGTCCGGCACTGAAGCTTTCTTT. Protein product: CASSLGAGSGTEAFF.